The present TCR beta chain was sequenced within a study of Tregs in tolerant kidney transplant recipients. Whole-study results and caveats: Antigen-driven expansion was suggested because donor-specific Tregs expanded more than all Tregs in tolerant patients.

Germline CDR1 MNHEY, CDR2 SMNVEV (reference sequence). CDR3 size: 13 residues. As concerns this clone: Antigen unknown.

The assay was immunoSEQ multiplex PCR, and TCRdb's table has in-frame clones only and misses some. The sample lists tens of thousands of clones, more than 85% seen once, with roughly 1.7% in the top ten. Recipients received nonmyeloablative bone marrow transplants from related graft donors, with transient mixed chimerism. The clonotype originates from a human patient who received a combined kidney and bone marrow transplant. Some T cells may be the graft donor's. Source: CD4+ T cells from blood (PBMCs), taken 12 months after the transplant. V usage is TRBV27 and J usage is TRBJ2-5; 9 bases match TRBD1. The closer fit of TRBJ2-7 to the DNA end suggests the J call may be wrong. The CDR3 DNA reads TGTGCCACCTCGCAGGACAGGGGTTACGAGCAGTACTTC. This translates into CATSQDRGYEQYF.